This T cell receptor beta chain was recorded in a study of cytomegalovirus exposure and HLA in healthy donors. The PCR used 60 Vbeta and 13 Jbeta primers. TCRdb's table, derived via immunoSEQ multiplex PCR, lists solely in-frame clones and lacks some. Of over 150,000 clones listed, over 75% are singletons. Trimming cost V 4 bases and J 8 bases; bases outside gene matches: 9. The CDR3 loop spans 15 amino acids. Germline values: CDR1 SGHRS, CDR2 YFSETQ. This clone was recorded a few times. This clonotype originated in a woman between 50 and 59 years old in good health and CMV-seropositive. The source material was PBMCs. J is TRBJ1-4 and V is TRBV5-1; 9 bases are a match to TRBD1. The CDR3 DNA reads as TGCGCCAGCAGCGAAGGAGGGACAGGGAACGAAAAACTGTTTTTT. Translated, it gives CASSEGGTGNEKLFF.